This T cell receptor (beta chain) came from a study of blood T cells in healthy people across ages. Whole-study results and caveats: Versus aged donors, long-lived donors had higher diversity and more naive CD4+ cells.

Then a second PCR, running roughly 6 to 12 cycles, was carried out with a sample-barcoded 5' primer and a J-beta primer mix. TCRdb recomputed calls from the 5' RACE reads with MiXCR, one row per CDR3 protein. The data show 800,000 or so distinct CDR3 sequences, with around a quarter seen just once and more than 3% held by the top ten. As regards this clonotype: Antigen unknown.

This CDR3 spans 14 amino acids. Germline V gives CDR1 SGHVS, CDR2 FNYEAQ. This sample was also put to use in a study of T cells of mothers and their children. As that report states: Barcodes and 2-4 random nucleotides were added by M1S in the second PCR. Related mother-child pairs showed slightly, non-significantly higher overlap than unrelated pairs.

Material: blood. This TCR came from a boy younger than 18 in good health. The chain combines TRBV7-6 with TRBJ2-5; 7 nucleotides agree with TRBD1. The DNA end favors TRBJ2-1, so the J call may be wrong. The CDR3 region is CASSPPGTGASQFF. CDR3 nucleotides: TGTGCCAGCAGCCCCCCAGGTACAGGGGCTAGCCAGTTCTTC.